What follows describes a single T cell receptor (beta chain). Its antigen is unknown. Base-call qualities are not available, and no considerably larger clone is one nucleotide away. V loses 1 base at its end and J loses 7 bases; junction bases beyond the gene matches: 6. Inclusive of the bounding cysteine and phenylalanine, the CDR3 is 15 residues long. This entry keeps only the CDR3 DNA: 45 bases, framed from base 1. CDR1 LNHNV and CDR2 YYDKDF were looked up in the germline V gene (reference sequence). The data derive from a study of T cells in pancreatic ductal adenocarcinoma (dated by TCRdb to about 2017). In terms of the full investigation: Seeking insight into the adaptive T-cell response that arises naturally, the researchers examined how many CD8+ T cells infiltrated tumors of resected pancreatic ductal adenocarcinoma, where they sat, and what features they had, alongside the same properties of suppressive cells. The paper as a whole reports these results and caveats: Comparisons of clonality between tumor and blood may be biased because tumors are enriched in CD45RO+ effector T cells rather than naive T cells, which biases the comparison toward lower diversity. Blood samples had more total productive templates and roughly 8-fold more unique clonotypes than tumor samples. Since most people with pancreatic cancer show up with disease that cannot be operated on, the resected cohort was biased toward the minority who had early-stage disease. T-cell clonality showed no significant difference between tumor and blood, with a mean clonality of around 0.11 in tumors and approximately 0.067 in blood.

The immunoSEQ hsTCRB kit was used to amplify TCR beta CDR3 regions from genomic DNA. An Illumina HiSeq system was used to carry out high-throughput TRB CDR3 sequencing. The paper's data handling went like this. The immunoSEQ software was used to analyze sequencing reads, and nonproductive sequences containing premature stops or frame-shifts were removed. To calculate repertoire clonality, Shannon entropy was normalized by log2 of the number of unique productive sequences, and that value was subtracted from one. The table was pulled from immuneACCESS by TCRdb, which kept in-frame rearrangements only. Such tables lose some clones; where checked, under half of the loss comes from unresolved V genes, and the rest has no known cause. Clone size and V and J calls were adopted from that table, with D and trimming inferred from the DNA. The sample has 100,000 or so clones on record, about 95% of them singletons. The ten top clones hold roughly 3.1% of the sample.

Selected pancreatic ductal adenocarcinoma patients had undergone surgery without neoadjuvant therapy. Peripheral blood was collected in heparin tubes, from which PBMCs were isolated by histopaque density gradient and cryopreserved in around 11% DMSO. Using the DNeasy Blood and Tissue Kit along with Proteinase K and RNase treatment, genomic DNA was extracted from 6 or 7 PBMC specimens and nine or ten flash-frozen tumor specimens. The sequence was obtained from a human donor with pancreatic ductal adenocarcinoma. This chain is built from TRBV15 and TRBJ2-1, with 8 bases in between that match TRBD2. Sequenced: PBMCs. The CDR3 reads CATSRVGRAGNEQFF. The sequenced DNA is TGTGCCACCAGCAGAGTCGGGAGGGCGGGGAATGAGCAGTTCTTC.